These T cell receptor beta chains were read from a single sample in a study of blood T cell repertoires in COVID-19. Assay: immunoSEQ multiplex PCR; the TCRdb copy retains only in-frame clones and omits some. The sample lists over 200,000 clones, roughly 80% occurring once. Sequenced material: PBMCs or T cells enriched from blood (not recorded which). The origin of the receptors is a man aged 55 to 70 who had recovered from COVID-19. Each CDR3 is given with its conserved first and last residue. A D gene is named only where the DNA matches it firmly. The size of a clone is reported for some rows only, either as once, few or many, or as a class for expanded clones.

CDR3 | DNA | J | V | size | D
CASSSRDYRQETQYF | TGTGCCAGCAGCTCTCGGGACTACCGACAAGAGACCCAGTACTTC | TRBJ2-5 | TRBV9 | NA | TRBD2
CASSQALPRSGGASETQYF | TGTGCCAGCAGCCAAGCTCTTCCTCGTAGCGGGGGGGCCTCGGAGACCCAGTACTTC | TRBJ2-5 | TRBV4-2 | few | TRBD2
CASKRTGQEVPTYGYTF | TGTGCCAGTAAGCGGACGGGACAGGAGGTGCCTACCTATGGCTACACCTTC | TRBJ1-2 | TRBV19 | NA | TRBD1
CASSLSGGDTEAFF | TGTGCCAGCAGCTTGTCAGGGGGCGACACTGAAGCTTTCTTT | TRBJ1-1 | TRBV5-4 | once | TRBD1
CASSVAGWNTGELFF | TGTGCCAGCAGCGTAGCGGGGTGGAACACCGGGGAGCTGTTTTTT | TRBJ2-2 | TRBV9 | NA | NA
CASSRTGLGYTF | TGTGCCAGCAGTAGGACAGGGCTGGGCTACACCTTC | TRBJ1-2 | TRBV12-3/TRBV12-4 | NA | TRBD1
CASSSRQGIYGYTF | TGTGCCAGCAGTTCCCGACAGGGAATCTATGGCTACACCTTC | TRBJ1-2 | TRBV6-2/TRBV6-3 | few | TRBD1
CASSARGPDTQYF | TGTGCCAGTAGTGCGCGGGGCCCAGATACGCAGTATTTT | TRBJ2-3 | TRBV19 | NA | NA
CASSLGTGPTDTQYF | TGTGCTAGCAGCTTAGGGACAGGCCCCACAGATACGCAGTATTTT | TRBJ2-3 | TRBV7-9 | NA | TRBD1
CASSFEGDQPQHF | TGCGCCAGCAGCTTCGAGGGAGATCAGCCCCAGCATTTT | TRBJ1-5 | TRBV5-1 | once | NA
CASSNVLAGTGDGYGYTF | TGTGCCAGCAGCAACGTGTTAGCCGGGACAGGGGATGGCTATGGCTACACCTTC | TRBJ1-2 | TRBV3-1/TRBV3-2 | NA | TRBD1
CASSQDSSGYGYTF | TGTGCCAGCAGCCAGGACAGTTCGGGCTATGGCTACACCTTC | TRBJ1-2 | TRBV7-2 | NA | NA
CASSPPGRRARGTDTQYF | TGTGCCAGCTCACCACCAGGCAGAAGAGCCCGGGGCACAGATACGCAGTATTTT | TRBJ2-3 | TRBV18 | NA | NA
CSAGLNEKLFF | TGCAGTGCTGGCCTTAATGAAAAACTGTTTTTT | TRBJ1-4 | TRBV20-1 | NA | NA
CAIRDRGQGSPLHF | TGTGCCATCAGGGACAGGGGGCAGGGATCACCCCTCCACTTT | TRBJ1-6 | TRBV10-3 | NA | TRBD1
CASNSGYQPQHF | TGTGCCAGCAATTCAGGGTACCAGCCCCAGCATTTT | TRBJ1-5 | TRBV6-5 | NA | NA
CASSLRVISSPLHF | TGTGCCAGCAGTTTACGGGTGATATCTTCACCCCTCCACTTT | TRBJ1-6 | TRBV27 | few | NA
CASSLASVNTEAFF | TGTGCCAGCAGCTTAGCTTCGGTGAACACTGAAGCTTTCTTT | TRBJ1-1 | TRBV7-9 | once | NA
CASSVVGGELFF | TGTGCCAGCAGCGTCGTCGGCGGGGAGCTGTTTTTT | TRBJ2-2 | TRBV9 | NA | NA
CASSLEGTGGSPLHF | TGCGCCAGCAGCTTGGAAGGGACAGGGGGTTCACCCCTCCACTTT | TRBJ1-6 | TRBV5-1 | NA | TRBD1
CASSSGTGVETQYF | TGTGCCAGCAGCTCCGGGACAGGGGTCGAGACCCAGTACTTC | TRBJ2-5 | TRBV7-8 | NA | TRBD1
CASSTQQNTEAFF | TGCGCCAGCAGTACACAGCAGAACACTGAAGCTTTCTTT | TRBJ1-1 | TRBV5-1 | NA | NA
CASSFSGSGYTF | TGTGCCAGCAGTTTTTCGGGAAGCGGCTACACCTTC | TRBJ1-2 | TRBV12-3/TRBV12-4 | NA | NA
CASSIGGPNTEAFF | TGTGCCAGTAGTATAGGCGGGCCGAACACTGAAGCTTTCTTT | TRBJ1-1 | TRBV19 | NA | NA
CASSEFEGYYGYTF | TGCGCCAGCAGTGAGTTTGAGGGTTACTATGGCTACACCTTC | TRBJ1-2 | TRBV10-1 | NA | NA
CASSVGSGAPDTQYF | TGTGCCAGCAGCGTAGGATCAGGGGCGCCAGATACGCAGTATTTT | TRBJ2-3 | TRBV9 | NA | NA
CASSPLTSGVDGTQYF | TGTGCCAGCAGCCCCCTGACTAGCGGGGTTGACGGTACGCAGTATTTT | TRBJ2-3 | TRBV5-4 | once | TRBD2
CASSPSGHTEDTQYF | TGTGCCAGCAGTCCTAGCGGCCACACAGAGGATACGCAGTATTTT | TRBJ2-3 | TRBV11-3 | NA | TRBD2
CASSPRSSYGYTF | TGTGCCAGCAGTCCCCGGAGTAGCTATGGCTACACCTTC | TRBJ1-2 | TRBV12-3/TRBV12-4 | NA | NA
CASSRLISGANVLTF | TGTGCCAGTAGTCGACTGATCTCTGGGGCCAACGTCCTGACTTTC | TRBJ2-6 | TRBV19 | NA | NA
CATSDLYGSGYTF | TGTGCCACCAGTGATTTATACGGTTCTGGCTACACCTTC | TRBJ1-2 | TRBV24-1 | NA | NA
CASSIGQGVLSGNTIYF | TGTGCCAGTAGTATTGGTCAGGGGGTCCTCTCTGGAAACACCATATATTTT | TRBJ1-3 | TRBV19 | few | TRBD1
CASSVRDRGTSPLHF | TGTGCCAGCAGTGTCCGGGACAGGGGCACCTCACCCCTCCACTTT | TRBJ1-6 | TRBV2 | NA | TRBD1
CASKGPGGYEQYF | TGTGCCTCGAAGGGGCCAGGGGGCTACGAGCAGTACTTC | TRBJ2-7 | TRBV7-9 | NA | TRBD1
CAWNSASSYNEQFF | TGTGCCTGGAATTCTGCCAGCTCCTACAATGAGCAGTTCTTC | TRBJ2-1 | TRBV30 | NA | NA
CASGFQVNTEAFF | TGCGCCAGCGGGTTTCAGGTGAACACTGAAGCTTTCTTT | TRBJ1-1 | TRBV5-1 | NA | NA
CARSFRWRVAVGSYNSPLHF | TGTGCCAGAAGCTTTCGGTGGCGGGTGGCTGTCGGATCCTATAATTCACCCCTCCACTTT | TRBJ1-6 | TRBV5-3 | once | NA
CASSQNPRSGGYTF | TGCGCCAGCAGCCAAAACCCACGGAGTGGAGGCTACACCTTC | TRBJ1-2 | TRBV4-3 | NA | NA
CASSPSTGSLGYTF | TGTGCCAGCAGCCCATCGACAGGGTCGCTCGGCTACACCTTC | TRBJ1-2 | TRBV11-2 | once | TRBD1
CASSLVGSASTDTQYF | TGTGCCAGCAGCTTAGTAGGGAGTGCTAGCACAGATACGCAGTATTTT | TRBJ2-3 | TRBV11-2 | NA | NA
CASSYPPGWDGYTF | TGTGCCAGCAGTTACCCGCCAGGGTGGGATGGCTACACCTTC | TRBJ1-2 | TRBV6-2/TRBV6-3 | NA | NA
CASSFQGLTNYGYTF | TGCGCCAGCAGCTTCCAGGGACTAACTAACTATGGCTACACCTTC | TRBJ1-2 | TRBV5-1 | few | NA
CASSKGGTGNQPQHF | TGTGCCAGCAGCAAGGGCGGGACAGGTAATCAGCCCCAGCATTTT | TRBJ1-5 | TRBV21-1 | few | NA
CASSSTVAGNSPLHF | TGTGCCAGCAGCTCAACGGTGGCGGGTAATTCACCCCTCCACTTT | TRBJ1-6 | TRBV7-3 | NA | NA